Detailed here is one T cell receptor (beta chain). Antigen specificity is unknown. As processed by the authors: With immunoSEQ giving junction-only sequences and no quality scores, filtering differed. Clones were sequenced by immunoSEQ multiplex PCR, and TCRdb holds only the in-frame ones, with some missing. V and J calls and clone size are given by that table; D and trimming were obtained from the DNA. The sample gives roughly 650,000 clones, about 95% of which show up once; about 0.12% is in the top ten. The entry originates in a study of shared clonotypes between healthy human individuals. Looking at the study overall: Each donor's CD8 memory used one plate, CD8 naive two, each CD4 subset three.

Overall study findings and caveats: Larger estimated richness was generally recorded for naive subsets relative to memory subsets.

Trimming took 7 bases from V and 5 from J; bases not matched to a gene: 15. The CDR3 spans 16 residues. Germline loops: CDR1 SNHLY, CDR2 FYNNEI. CD45RO-negative CD8 cells positively selected for CCR7 made up the naive population, which excluded terminally differentiated effector memory CD45RA+ cells. This chain uses TRBV2 with TRBJ2-5, with 8 bases fitting TRBD1. The origin of this receptor is a woman in her 30s in good health. The specimen sequenced was naive CD8+ T cells sorted from blood. The DNA of the CDR3 is TGTGCCAGCACCGGTTTGTTCGGACAGGGACGGGAGACCCAGTACTTC. Protein: CASTGLFGQGRETQYF.